This T cell receptor beta chain was documented in a study of ipilimumab plus nivolumab after autologous stem cell transplantation. Study overall: Median doses per patient: about five ipilimumab, 8 or 9 nivolumab.

The germline V gene has CDR1 MNHEY and CDR2 SMNVEV (reference sequence). Trimming took 4 bases from V and 8 from J, leaving 20 bases between them. This CDR3 contains 15 residues. The assay was immunoSEQ multiplex PCR, and TCRdb's table has in-frame clones only and misses some. Of over 15,000 clones listed, around 82% are singletons. The chain employs TRBV27 and TRBJ1-2, with D possibly being TRBD1 (5 bases). The sequencing used PBMCs, collected in a trial of ipilimumab plus nivolumab as post-transplant consolidation. The TCR comes from a male donor with diffuse large B-cell lymphoma. CDR3 protein: CASSSSGSGVGGYTF. CDR3 coding DNA: TGTGCCAGCAGTTCATCCGGGTCGGGGGTGGGCGGCTACACCTTC.